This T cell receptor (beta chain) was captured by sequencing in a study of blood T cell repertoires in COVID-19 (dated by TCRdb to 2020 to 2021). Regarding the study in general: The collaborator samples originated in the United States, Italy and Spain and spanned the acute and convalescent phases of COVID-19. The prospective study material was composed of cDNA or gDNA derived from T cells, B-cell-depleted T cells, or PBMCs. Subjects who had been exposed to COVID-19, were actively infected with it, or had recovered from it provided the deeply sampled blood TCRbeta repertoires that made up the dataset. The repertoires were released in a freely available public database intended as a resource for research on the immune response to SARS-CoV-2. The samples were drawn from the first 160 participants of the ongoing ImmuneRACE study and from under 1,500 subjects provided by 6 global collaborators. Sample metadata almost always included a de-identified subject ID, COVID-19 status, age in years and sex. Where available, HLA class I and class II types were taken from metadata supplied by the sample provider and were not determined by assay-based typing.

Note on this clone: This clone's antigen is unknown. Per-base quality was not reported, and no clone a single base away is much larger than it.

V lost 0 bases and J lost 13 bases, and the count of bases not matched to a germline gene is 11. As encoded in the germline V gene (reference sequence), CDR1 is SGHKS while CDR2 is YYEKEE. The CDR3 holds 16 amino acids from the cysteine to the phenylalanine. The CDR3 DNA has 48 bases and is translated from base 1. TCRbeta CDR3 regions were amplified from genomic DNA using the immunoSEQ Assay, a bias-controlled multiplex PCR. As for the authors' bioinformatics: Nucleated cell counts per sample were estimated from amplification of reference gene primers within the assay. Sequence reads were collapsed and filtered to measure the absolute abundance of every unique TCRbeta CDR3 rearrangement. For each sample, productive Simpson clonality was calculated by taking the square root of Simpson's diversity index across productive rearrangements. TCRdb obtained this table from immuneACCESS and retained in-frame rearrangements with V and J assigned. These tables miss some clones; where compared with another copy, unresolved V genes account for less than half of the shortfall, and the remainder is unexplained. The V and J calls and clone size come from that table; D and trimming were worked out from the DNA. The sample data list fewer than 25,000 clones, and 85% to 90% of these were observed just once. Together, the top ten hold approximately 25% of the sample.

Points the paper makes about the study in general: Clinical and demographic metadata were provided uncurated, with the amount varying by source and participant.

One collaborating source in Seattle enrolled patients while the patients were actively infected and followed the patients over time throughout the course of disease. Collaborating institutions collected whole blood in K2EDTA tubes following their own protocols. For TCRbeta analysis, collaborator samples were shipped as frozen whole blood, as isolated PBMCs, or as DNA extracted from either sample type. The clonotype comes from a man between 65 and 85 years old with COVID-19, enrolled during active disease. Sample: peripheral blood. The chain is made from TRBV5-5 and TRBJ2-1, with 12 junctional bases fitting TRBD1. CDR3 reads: CASSLESGQGAFIQFF. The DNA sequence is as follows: TGTGCCAGCAGCTTGGAATCGGGACAGGGGGCTTTCATCCAGTTCTTC.